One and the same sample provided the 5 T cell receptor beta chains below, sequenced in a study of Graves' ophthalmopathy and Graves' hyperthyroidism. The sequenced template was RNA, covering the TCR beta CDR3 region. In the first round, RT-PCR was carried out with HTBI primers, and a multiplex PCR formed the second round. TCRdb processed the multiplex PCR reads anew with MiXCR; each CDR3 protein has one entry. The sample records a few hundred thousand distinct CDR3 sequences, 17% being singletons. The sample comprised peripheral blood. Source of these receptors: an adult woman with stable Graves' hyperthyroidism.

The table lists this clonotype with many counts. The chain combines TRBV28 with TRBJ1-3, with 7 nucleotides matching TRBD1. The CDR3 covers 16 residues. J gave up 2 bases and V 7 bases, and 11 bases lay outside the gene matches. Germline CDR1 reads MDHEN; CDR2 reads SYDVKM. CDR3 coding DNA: TGTGCCAGCATCGGGTCAGAGGGGGCTACTGGAAACACCATATATTTT. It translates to CASIGSEGATGNTIYF.

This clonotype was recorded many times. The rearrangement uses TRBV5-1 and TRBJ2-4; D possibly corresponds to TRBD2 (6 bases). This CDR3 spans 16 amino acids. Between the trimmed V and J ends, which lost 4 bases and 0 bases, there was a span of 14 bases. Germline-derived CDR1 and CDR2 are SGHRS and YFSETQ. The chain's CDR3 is CASSPGGNLAKNIQYF. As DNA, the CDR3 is TGCGCCAGCAGCCCTGGCGGGAACCTAGCCAAAAACATTCAGTACTTC. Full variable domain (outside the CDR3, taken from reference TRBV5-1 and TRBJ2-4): KAGVTQTPRYLIKTRGQQVTLSCSPISGHRSVSWYQQTPGQGLQFLFEYFSETQRNKGNFPGRFSGRQFSNSRSEMNVSTLELGDSALYLCASSPGGNLAKNIQYFGAGTRLSVL.

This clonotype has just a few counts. In DNA, the CDR3 is TGTGCCAGCAGTTTTGCCGGACTCACCGGGGAGCTGTTTTTT. Translating gives CASSFAGLTGELFF. The V and J genes are TRBV28 and TRBJ2-2; a weak D match, TRBD2 (5 bases). Germline V gene lookup returns CDR1 MDHEN and CDR2 SYDVKM. The CDR3 is made up of 14 amino acids. V was clipped by 3 bases and J by 4 bases, with 9 bases between them.

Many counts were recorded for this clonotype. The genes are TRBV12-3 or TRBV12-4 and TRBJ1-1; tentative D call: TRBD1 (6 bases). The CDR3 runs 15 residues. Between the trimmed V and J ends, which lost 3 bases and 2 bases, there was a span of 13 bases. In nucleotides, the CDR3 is TGTGCCAGCAGTTTCCTCGGGGGCTACAACACTGAAGCTTTCTTT. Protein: CASSFLGGYNTEAFF.

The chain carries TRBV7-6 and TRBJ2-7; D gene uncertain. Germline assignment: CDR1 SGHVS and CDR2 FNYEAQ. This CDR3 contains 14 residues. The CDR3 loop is CASSPSLDFYEQCV. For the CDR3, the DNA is TGTGCCAGCAGCCCCAGTCTGGATTTCTACGAGCAGTGCGTC.